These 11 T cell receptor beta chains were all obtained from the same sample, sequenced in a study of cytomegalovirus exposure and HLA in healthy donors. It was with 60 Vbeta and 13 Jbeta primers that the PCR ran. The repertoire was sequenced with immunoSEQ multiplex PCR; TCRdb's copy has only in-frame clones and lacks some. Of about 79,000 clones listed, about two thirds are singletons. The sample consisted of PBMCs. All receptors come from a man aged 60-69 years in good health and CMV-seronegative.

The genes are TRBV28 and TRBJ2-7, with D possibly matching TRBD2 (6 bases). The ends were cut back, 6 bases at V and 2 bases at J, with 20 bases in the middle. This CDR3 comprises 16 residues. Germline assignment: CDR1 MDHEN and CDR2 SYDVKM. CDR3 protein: CASSQLATHGPYEQYF. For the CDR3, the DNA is TGTGCCAGCAGCCAACTAGCCACACACGGACCCTACGAGCAGTACTTC.

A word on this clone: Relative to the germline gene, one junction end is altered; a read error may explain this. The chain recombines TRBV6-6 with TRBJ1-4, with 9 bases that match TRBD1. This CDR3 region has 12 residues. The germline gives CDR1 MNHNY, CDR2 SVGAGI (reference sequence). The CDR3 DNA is TGTGCCAGCAGTTACTCGACAGGGGGGCTCATTTTT. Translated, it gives CASSYSTGGLIF.

The CDR3 DNA follows: TGTGCCAGCAGCTTGAACGGCGGAGCCGCCTACAATGAGCAGTTCTTC. It translates to CASSLNGGAAYNEQFF. V usage is TRBV5-4 and J usage is TRBJ2-1; D not certain. The CDR3 has 16 amino acids. CDR1 is SGHNT and CDR2 is YYREEE in the germline V gene (reference sequence). V was clipped by 1 base and J by 2 bases, with 13 bases between them. Filled out from reference TRBV5-4 and TRBJ2-1, the complete variable domain reads ETGVTQSPTHLIKTRGQQVTLRCSSQSGHNTVSWYQQALGQGPQFIFQYYREEENGRGNFPPRFSGLQFPNYSSELNVNALELDDSALYLCASSLNGGAAYNEQFFGPGTRLTVL.

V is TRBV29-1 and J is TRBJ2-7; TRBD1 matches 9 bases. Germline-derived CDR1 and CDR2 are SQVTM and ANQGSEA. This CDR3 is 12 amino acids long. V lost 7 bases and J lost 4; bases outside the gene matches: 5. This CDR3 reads CSAGTGSYEQYF. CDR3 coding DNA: TGCAGCGCCGGGACAGGGAGTTACGAGCAGTACTTC.

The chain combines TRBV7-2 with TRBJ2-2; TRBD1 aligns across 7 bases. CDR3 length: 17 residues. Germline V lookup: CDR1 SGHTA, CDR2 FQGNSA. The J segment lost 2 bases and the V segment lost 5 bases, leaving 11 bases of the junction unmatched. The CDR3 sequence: CASSRRRGQENTGELFF. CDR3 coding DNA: TGTGCCAGCAGCCGGAGAAGAGGACAGGAAAACACCGGGGAGCTGTTTTTT.

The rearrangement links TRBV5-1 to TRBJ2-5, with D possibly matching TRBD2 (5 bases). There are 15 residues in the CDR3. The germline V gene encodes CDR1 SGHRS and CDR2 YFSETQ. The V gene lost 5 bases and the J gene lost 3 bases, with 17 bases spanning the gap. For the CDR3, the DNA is TGCGCCAGCAGTGTAAACCTAGCATCTGAAGAGACCCAGTACTTC. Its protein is CASSVNLASEETQYF.

The CDR3 DNA sequence: TGTGCCAGCAGTTTGGGGGGGAGAGCTGAAGCTTTCTTT. This encodes CASSLGGRAEAFF. The J gene is TRBJ1-1, the V gene TRBV28, with a weak D call TRBD1 (5 bases). Germline V gene data show CDR1 as MDHEN and CDR2 as SYDVKM. Trimming pared 3 bases from V and 6 bases from J, leaving 11 bases between. This CDR3 has 13 amino acids.

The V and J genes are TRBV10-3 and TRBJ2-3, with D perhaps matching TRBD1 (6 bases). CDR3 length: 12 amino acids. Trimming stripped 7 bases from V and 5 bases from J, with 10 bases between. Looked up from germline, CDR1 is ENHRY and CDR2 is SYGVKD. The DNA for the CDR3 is TGTGCCATCAAGGGGGTTGGAGATACGCAGTATTTT. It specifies CAIKGVGDTQYF.

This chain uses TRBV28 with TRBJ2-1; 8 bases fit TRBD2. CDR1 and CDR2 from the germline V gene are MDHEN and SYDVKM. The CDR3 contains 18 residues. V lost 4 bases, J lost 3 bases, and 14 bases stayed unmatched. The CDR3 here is CASSSEREFGAVYNEQFF. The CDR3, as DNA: TGTGCCAGCAGTTCCGAGCGGGAGTTTGGTGCTGTCTACAATGAGCAGTTCTTC.

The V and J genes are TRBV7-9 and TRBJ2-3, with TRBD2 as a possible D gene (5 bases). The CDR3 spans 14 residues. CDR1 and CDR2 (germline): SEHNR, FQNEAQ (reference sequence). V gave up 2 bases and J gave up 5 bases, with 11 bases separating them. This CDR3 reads CASSLIGLGDTQYF. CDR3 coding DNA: TGTGCCAGCAGCTTAATAGGACTTGGAGATACGCAGTATTTT.

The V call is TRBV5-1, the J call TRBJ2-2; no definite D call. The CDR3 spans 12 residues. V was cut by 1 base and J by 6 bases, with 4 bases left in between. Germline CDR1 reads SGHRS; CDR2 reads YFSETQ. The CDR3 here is CASSLTAGELFF. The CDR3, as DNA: TGCGCCAGCAGCTTGACGGCCGGGGAGCTGTTTTTT.